This T cell receptor (beta chain) was recorded in a study of T cell clones after liver transplantation. Study at large: TCRbeta sequencing after a pre-transplant mixed lymphocyte reaction identified graft-donor-reactive clones, later tracked in post-transplant blood.

Notes on the study in general: The donor-reactive repertoire was only partly measurable in a couple of subjects, lacking donor cells.

CDR3 size: 16 residues. V dropped 5 bases and J dropped 4; count of bases not matched to a gene: 11. Per the germline V gene, CDR1 is MNHEY and CDR2 is SMNVEV (reference sequence). Clones were read by immunoSEQ multiplex PCR, and TCRdb kept only the in-frame ones, dropping some. The sample holds roughly 15,000 clones; more than 70% are singletons and the top ten take roughly 27%. As to this clone: Its antigen remains unknown.

The clonotype was recovered from a human patient who received a liver transplant. Some T cells may originate from the graft donor. V usage is TRBV27 and J usage is TRBJ2-7; TRBD2 matches at 10 bases. The specimen was CD8+ T cells from blood, collected 45 to 50 months after liver transplant. CDR3 region: CASSTARASGSYEQYF. The DNA of the CDR3 is TGTGCCAGCAGTACAGCCCGGGCTAGCGGGAGTTACGAGCAGTACTTC.